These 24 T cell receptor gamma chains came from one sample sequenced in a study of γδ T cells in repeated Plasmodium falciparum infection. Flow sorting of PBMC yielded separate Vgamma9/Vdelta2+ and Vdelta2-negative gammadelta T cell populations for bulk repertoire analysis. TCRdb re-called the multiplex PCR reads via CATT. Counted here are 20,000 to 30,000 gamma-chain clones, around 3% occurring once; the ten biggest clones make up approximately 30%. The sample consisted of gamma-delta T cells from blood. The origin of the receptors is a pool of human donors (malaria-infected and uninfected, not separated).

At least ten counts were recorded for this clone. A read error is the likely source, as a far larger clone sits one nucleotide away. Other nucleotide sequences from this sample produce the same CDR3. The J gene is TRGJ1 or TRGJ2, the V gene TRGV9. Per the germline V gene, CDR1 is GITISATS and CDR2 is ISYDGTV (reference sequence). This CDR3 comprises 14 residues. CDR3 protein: CALWEVHPYYKKLF. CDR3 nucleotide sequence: TGTGCCCTGTGGGAGGTGCATCCTTATTATAAGAAACTCTTT.

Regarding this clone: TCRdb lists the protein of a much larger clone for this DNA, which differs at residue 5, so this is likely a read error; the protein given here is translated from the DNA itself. Here the CDR3 reads CALWGVTSCYKKLF. In DNA, the CDR3 is TGTGCCTTGTGGGGGGTGACAAGTTGTTATAAGAAACTCTTT. The chain is built from TRGV9 and TRGJ1 or TRGJ2. Since TCRdb gives no J gene, matching the DNA to germline was used here to assign it. Germline CDR1 and CDR2: GITISATS and ISYDGTV (reference sequence). The CDR3 loop spans 14 amino acids.

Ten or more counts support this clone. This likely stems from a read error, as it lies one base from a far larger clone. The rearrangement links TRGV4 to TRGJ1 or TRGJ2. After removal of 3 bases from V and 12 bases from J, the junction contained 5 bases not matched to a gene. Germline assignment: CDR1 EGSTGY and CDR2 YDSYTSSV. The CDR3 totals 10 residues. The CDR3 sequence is CATWDCGKLF. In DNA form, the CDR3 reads TGTGCCACCTGGGATTGTGGGAAACTCTTT.

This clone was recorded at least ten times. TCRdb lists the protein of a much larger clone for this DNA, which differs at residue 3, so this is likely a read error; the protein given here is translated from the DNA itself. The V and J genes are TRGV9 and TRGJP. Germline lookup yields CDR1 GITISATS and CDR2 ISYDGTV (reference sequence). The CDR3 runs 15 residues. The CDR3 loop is CASWSQELGKKIKVF. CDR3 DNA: TGTGCCTCGTGGTCTCAAGAGTTGGGCAAAAAAATCAAGGTATTT.

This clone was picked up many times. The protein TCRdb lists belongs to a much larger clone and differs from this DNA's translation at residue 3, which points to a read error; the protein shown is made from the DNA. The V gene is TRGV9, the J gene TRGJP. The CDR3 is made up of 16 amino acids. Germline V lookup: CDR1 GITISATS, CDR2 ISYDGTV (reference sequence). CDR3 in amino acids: CAWWRSQELGKKIKVF. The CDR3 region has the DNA TGTGCCTGGTGGAGAAGTCAAGAGTTGGGCAAAAAAATCAAGGTATTT.

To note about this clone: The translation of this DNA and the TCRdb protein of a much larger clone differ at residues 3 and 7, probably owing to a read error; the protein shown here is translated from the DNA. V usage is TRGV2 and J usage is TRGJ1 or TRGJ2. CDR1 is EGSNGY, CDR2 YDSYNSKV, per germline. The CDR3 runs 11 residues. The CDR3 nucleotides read TGTGCCGCCTGGGACGGATGTAAGAAACTCTTT. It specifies CAAWDGCKKLF.

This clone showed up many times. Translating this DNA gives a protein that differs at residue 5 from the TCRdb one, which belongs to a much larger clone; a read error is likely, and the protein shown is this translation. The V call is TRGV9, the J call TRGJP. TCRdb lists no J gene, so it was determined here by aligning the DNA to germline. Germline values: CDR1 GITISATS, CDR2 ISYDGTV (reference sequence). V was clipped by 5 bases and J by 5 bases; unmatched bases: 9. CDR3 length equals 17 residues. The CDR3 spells CALWGFLKELGKKIKVF. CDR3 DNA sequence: TGTGCCTTGTGGGGATTCTTGAAAGAGTTGGGCAAAAAAATCAAGGTATTT.

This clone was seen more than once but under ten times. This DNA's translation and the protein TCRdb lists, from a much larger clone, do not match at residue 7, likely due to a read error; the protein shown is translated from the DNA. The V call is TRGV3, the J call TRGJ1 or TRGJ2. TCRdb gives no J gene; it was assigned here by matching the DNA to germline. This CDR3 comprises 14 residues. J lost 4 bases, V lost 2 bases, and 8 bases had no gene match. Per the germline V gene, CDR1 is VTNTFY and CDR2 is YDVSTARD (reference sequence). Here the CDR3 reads CATWDNTYYYKKLF. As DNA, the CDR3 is TGTGCCACCTGGGACAATACGTACTATTATAAGAAACTCTTT.

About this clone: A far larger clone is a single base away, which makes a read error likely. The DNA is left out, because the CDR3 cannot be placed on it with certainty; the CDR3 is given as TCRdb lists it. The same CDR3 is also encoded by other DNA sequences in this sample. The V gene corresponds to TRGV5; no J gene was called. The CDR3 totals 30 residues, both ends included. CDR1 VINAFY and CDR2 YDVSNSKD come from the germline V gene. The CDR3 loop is CATWDSRVRNSLAVEQHLLSQVSIGRIQHF.

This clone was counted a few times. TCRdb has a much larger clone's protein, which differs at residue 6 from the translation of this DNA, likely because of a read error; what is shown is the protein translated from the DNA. The CDR3 reads CATWDYSNYYKKLF. The CDR3 DNA sequence: TGTGCCACCTGGGACTATTCGAATTATTATAAGAAACTCTTT. The rearrangement uses TRGV2 and TRGJ1 or TRGJ2. The J gene was missing in TCRdb and was found by matching the end of the DNA to germline. Trimming cost V 3 bases and J 0 bases; bases outside gene matches: 5. Germline CDR1 EGSNGY, CDR2 YDSYNSKV. The CDR3 covers 14 residues.

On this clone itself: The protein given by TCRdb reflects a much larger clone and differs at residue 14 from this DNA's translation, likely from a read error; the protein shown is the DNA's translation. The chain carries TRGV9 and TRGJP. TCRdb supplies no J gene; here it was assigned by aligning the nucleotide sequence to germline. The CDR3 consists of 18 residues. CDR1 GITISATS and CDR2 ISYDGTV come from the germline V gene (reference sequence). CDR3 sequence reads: CALWEITTTELGKRIKVF. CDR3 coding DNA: TGTGCCTTGTGGGAGATCACAACAACGGAGTTGGGCAAAAGAATCAAGGTATTT.

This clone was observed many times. The CDR3 DNA sequence: TGTGCCTTGTGGGAGGTGCATTACCCGATATATTATTATAAGAAACTCTTT. It translates to CALWEVHYPIYYYKKLF. The genes are TRGV9 and TRGJ1 or TRGJ2. The CDR3 length is 17 residues. The germline V gene has CDR1 GITISATS and CDR2 ISYDGTV (reference sequence). V trimming: 0 bases; J trimming: 2 bases; junction bases outside the gene matches: 13.

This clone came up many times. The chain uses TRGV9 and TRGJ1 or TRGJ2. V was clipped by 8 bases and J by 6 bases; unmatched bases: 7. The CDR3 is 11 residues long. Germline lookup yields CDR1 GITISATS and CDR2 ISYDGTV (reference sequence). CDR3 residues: CALYRGYKKLF. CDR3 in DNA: TGTGCCTTGTATCGGGGTTATAAGAAACTCTTT.

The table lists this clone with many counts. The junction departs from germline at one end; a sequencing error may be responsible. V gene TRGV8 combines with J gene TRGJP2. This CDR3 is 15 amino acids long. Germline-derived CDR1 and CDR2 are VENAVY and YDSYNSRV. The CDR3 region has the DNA TGTGCCTCCTGGGAGCGCCCAAGTAGTGATTGGATCAAGACGTTT. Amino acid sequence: CASWERPSSDWIKTF.

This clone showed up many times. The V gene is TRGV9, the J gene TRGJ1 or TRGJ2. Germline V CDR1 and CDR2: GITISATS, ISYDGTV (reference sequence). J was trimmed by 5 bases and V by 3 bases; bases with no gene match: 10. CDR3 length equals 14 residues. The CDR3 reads CALWESSYNYKKLF. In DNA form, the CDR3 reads TGTGCCTTGTGGGAGTCTTCTTATAATTATAAGAAACTCTTT.

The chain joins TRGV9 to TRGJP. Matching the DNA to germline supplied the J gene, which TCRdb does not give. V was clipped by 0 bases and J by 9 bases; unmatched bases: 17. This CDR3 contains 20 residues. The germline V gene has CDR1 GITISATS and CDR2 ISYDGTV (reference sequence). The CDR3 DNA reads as TGTGCCTTGTGGGAGGTGCCGGTGTTAGGTATCAGGTTGGGCAAAAAAATCAAGGTATTT. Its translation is CALWEVPVLGIRLGKKIKVF.

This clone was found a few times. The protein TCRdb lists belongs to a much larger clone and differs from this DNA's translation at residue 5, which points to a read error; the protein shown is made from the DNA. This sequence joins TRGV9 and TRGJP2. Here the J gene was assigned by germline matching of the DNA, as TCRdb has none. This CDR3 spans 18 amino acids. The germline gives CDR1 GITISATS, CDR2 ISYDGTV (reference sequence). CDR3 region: CALWGVRRVINSDWIKTF. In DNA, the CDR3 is TGTGCCTTGTGGGGGGTGCGTCGGGTAATTAATAGTGATTGGATCAAGACGTTT.

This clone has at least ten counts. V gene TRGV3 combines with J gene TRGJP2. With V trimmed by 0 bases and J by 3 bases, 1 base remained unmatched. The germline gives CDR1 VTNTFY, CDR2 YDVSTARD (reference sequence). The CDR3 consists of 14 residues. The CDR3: CATWDRGSDWIKTF. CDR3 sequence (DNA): TGTGCCACCTGGGACAGGGGTAGTGATTGGATCAAGACGTTT.

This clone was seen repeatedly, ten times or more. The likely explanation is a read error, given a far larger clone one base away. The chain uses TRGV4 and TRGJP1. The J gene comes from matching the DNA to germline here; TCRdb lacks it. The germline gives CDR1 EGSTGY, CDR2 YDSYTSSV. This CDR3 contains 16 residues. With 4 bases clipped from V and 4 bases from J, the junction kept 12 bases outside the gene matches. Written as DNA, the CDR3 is TGTGCCACCTGGGACCCATGGGGGAGCACTGGTTGGTTCAAGATATTT. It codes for CATWDPWGSTGWFKIF.

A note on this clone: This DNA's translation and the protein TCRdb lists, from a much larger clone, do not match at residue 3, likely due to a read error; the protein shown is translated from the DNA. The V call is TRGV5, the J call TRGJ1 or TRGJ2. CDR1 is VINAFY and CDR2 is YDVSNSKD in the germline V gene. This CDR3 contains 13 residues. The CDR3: CAPWDRQPYKKLF. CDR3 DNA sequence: TGTGCCCCCTGGGACAGACAGCCTTATAAGAAACTCTTT.

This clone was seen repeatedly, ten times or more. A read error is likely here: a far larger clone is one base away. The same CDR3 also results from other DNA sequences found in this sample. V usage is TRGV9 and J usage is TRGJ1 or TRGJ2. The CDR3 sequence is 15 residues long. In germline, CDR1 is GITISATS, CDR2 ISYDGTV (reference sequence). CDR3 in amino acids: CALWESPEVYYKKLF. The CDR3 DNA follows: TGTGCCTTGTGGGAGTCCCCGGAGGTTTATTATAAGAAACTTTTT.

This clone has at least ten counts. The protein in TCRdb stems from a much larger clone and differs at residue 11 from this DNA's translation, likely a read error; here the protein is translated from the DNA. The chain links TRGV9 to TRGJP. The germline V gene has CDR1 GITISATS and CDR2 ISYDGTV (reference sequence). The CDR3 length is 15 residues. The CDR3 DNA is TGTGCCTTGTGGGGTGTGGAGTTGGGCAAAAGAATCAAGGTATTT. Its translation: CALWGVELGKRIKVF.

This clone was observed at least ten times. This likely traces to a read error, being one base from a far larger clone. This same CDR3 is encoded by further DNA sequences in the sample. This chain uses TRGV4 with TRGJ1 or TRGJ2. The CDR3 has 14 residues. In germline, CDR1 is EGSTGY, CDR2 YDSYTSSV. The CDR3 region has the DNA TGCGCCACCTGGGATGGCCCCTTAGGTTATAAGAAACTCTTT. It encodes CATWDGPLGYKKLF.

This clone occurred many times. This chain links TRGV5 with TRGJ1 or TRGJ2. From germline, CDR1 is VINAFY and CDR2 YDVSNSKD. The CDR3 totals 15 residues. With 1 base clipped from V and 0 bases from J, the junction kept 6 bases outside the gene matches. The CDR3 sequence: CATWDSSPNYYKKLF. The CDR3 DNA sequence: TGTGCCACCTGGGACAGCTCACCGAATTATTATAAGAAACTCTTT.